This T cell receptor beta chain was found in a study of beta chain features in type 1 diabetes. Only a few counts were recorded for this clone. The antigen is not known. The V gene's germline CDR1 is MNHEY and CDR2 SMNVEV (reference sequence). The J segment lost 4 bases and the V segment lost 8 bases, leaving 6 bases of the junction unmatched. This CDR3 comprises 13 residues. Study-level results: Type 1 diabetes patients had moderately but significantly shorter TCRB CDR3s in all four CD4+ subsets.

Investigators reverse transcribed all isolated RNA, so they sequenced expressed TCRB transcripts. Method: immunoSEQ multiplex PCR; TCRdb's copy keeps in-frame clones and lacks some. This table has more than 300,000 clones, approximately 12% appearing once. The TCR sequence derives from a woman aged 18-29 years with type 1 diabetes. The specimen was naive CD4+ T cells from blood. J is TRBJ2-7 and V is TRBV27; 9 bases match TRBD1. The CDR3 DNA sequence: TGTGCCAGCGGAAGACAGGGGGGTTACGAGCAGTACTTC. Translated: CASGRQGGYEQYF.